This record concerns one T cell receptor (beta chain) sequence. This clonotype was seen a handful of times. Its antigen is currently not known. Base qualities are not at hand, and no much larger clone is one base apart. This sample is drawn from a study of vaccination and CD4 T cells after COVID-19 (dated by TCRdb to between 2021 and 2022). For context, the study as a whole: In the convalescent cohort there were six males and four females, among whom were two Hispanic individuals, seven Caucasians, two Asians and one multiracial person. Each participant got two doses of either the Pfizer-BioNTech BNT162b2 vaccine (n=8) or the Moderna mRNA-1273 vaccine (n=2). Overlapping spike peptide pools from SARS-CoV-2 and from the common cold coronaviruses HCoV-NL63, HCoV-OC43 and HCoV-229E were used as culture stimuli. In an earlier paper using these donors, memory CD4+ T cell crossreactivity between SARS-CoV-2 and common cold coronavirus spike proteins was assessed at the TCR clonotype level. Post-COVID blood samples were collected from convalescent patients a median of roughly 100 days after diagnosis, with a range of about 30 to 161 days. In over 8 COVID-19 convalescent patients and several infection-naive healthy vaccine recipients, the spike-specific CD4+ TCR repertoire before mRNA vaccination was compared with the repertoire after mRNA vaccination. Post-vaccine blood samples were collected a median of approximately eleven weeks after the second vaccine dose, ranging from about 12 to 250 days. Control cultures received a CEFX viral epitope pool as the positive control, an HIV-1 Nef peptide pool as the negative control, or no peptide.

Libraries were made using PCR. DNA from cultured CD4+ T cells was subjected to TCR sequencing with the Oncomine TCR Beta short-read assay at the Johns Hopkins FTIC core. Genomic DNA was extracted from the cultured CD4+ T cells with the QIAamp micro DNA kit. Oncomine TCR Beta libraries made from cultured CD4+ T cells were pooled using unique dual indexes and sequenced on an Illumina iSeq 100. As for the authors' bioinformatics: Non-productive sequences were removed, and CDR3s that did not start with C, did not end with F or W, or were shorter than 7 amino acids were discarded. The MANAFEST web application was used to identify antigen-specific clonotypes by comparing peptide-stimulated wells against reference wells and other culture wells. Positive clones required FDR below 0.05, an odds ratio above 5, and productive frequency above 0.1% in at least two of three replicate wells. A clonotype was classed as cross-reactive if the clonotype showed significant expansion both in SARS-CoV-2 spike wells and in at least one common cold coronavirus spike condition. Using R version 3.6.1, CDR3 homology was evaluated through Levenshtein distances (stringdist) along with unrooted phylogenetic trees (ape). Using fastp trimming at Q25 and MiXCR clonotype assembly, TCRdb reanalyzed the public sequencing data and kept in-frame beta chains. For every CDR3 protein sequence, its rows merge into one entry that carries the most common genes and DNA. The authors' filters were not applied to this entry. This sample lists roughly 7,000 distinct CDR3 sequences; roughly 50% were detected once. The top ten constitute about 32% of the sample.

CDR3 length: 17 amino acids, cysteine to phenylalanine. Only the CDR3 DNA stays, 51 bases, in frame from base 1. The V and J ends are trimmed by 2 bases and 0 bases, leaving 15 bases between them. CDR1 and CDR2 are drawn from the germline V gene (reference sequence): SEHNR, FQNEAQ. This specimen's treatment or condition label, interpreted: approximately nine-day PBMC culture with coronavirus spike peptide pools or control peptides (ViraFEST assay). CD4+ T cells from unexposed donors were collected before the COVID-19 pandemic (2011-2018). The ViraFEST assay was used in the study, in which antigen-specific T cells were expanded with peptide pools and expanded clonotypes were subsequently identified by TCR sequencing. PBMCs were cultured at roughly 2 million per well in IMDM supplemented with approximately 4.7% human AB serum and about 9.6 IU/ml IL-2, with approximately 9.2 ug/ml peptide pools added. Half of the culture medium was replaced with fresh IL-2-containing medium on days 3 and 7. Once the cells had been in culture for roughly 10 days, the EasySep CD4+ T cell isolation kit was used to isolate CD4+ T cells by negative selection. As far as cell numbers permitted, CD4+ T cells from unexposed donors were tested for reactivity against SARS-CoV-2 S and N as well as four spike pools from common cold coronaviruses. Ficoll-Paque Plus gradient centrifugation was used to isolate PBMCs from whole blood, and the isolated PBMCs were then either used fresh or cryopreserved at -140C. Triplicate wells were generally used for each culture condition. The leukapheresis product for the unexposed donors was obtained through commercial purchase.

Here is what the overall study found, with its caveats: In convalescent patients, a median around 86% of post-vaccine SARS-CoV-2-reactive clones were detected only after vaccination, suggesting vaccine-specific priming. Of the vaccine-specific clones in convalescent patients, 304 of 307, or nearly all, reacted only to SARS-CoV-2 spike and did not cross-react with common cold coronaviruses. Relatively few convalescent patients were included in the study, and early timepoints after natural infection were not analyzed. Although the median number of SARS-CoV-2-reactive clonotypes went up from fewer than 25 after infection to 35 to 40 after vaccination, the increase was not significant.

The sequence links TRBV7-9 to TRBJ2-3; the D call is possibly TRBD1 or TRBD2, each sharing 5 bases. Sequences were obtained from CD4+ T cells from blood, cultured in vitro. This clonotype was obtained from a human donor in good health. The CDR3 is CASSLRGGQVSTDTQYF. The DNA sequence follows: TGTGCCAGCAGCTTAAGGGGCGGGCAGGTCAGCACAGATACGCAGTATTTT.